Presented here are 5 T cell receptor beta chains from one specimen sequenced in a study of blood T cell repertoires in COVID-19. Data came from immunoSEQ multiplex PCR; TCRdb stores just in-frame clones and leaves some out. The table includes some 120,000 clones, 65% to 90% detected once. The sequenced sample was peripheral blood. Source of these receptors: an elderly woman with acute or convalescent COVID-19.

The chain couples TRBV7-8 to TRBJ1-4; no definite D call. CDR3 size: 16 residues. V was shortened by 1 base and J by 11 bases, with 20 bases between the two germline ends. Per germline, CDR1 SGHVS and CDR2 FQNEAQ. CDR3 DNA: TGTGCCAGCAGCTTAGAGCGGCTCCGACCGATGAGGAAACTGTTTTTT. It translates to CASSLERLRPMRKLFF.

A few counts support this clone. The V and J genes are TRBV3-1 (or the pseudogene TRBV3-2) and TRBJ1-2; D remains unclear. This CDR3 is built from 12 residues. V lost 9 bases to trimming and J lost 0 bases, with 8 bases between them. Germline assignment: CDR1 LGHDT and CDR2 YNNKEL (reference sequence). In DNA, the CDR3 is TGTGCCAGTTCAGAGGCTAACTATGGCTACACCTTC. Protein sequence: CASSEANYGYTF.

This clone came up once. The chain joins TRBV6-5 to TRBJ1-3; D uncertain. The CDR3 totals 13 residues. V was shortened by 10 bases and J by 0 bases, with 10 bases between the two germline ends. CDR1 is MNHEY, CDR2 SVGAGI, per germline. CDR3: CATRLISGNTIYF. For the CDR3, the DNA is TGTGCCACCAGACTGATCTCTGGAAACACCATATATTTT.

The chain couples TRBV9 to TRBJ2-2; the match to TRBD1 covers 8 bases. V trimming: 5 bases; J trimming: 7 bases; junction bases outside the gene matches: 10. The CDR3 totals 15 residues. From germline, CDR1 is SGDLS and CDR2 YYNGEE. The DNA for the CDR3 is TGTGCCAGCAGTCGAGGACAGGGAGCAGTCGGGGAGCTGTTTTTT. It translates to CASSRGQGAVGELFF.

V gene TRBV5-1 combines with J gene TRBJ2-1; the D gene is possibly TRBD1 (6 bases). Germline V gene lookup returns CDR1 SGHRS and CDR2 YFSETQ. Deletions cut 3 bases from V and 2 bases from J, with 9 bases between. The CDR3 length is 14 residues. The CDR3 sequence is CASSSQGTYNEQFF. Here the CDR3 DNA reads TGCGCCAGCAGCTCACAGGGTACCTACAATGAGCAGTTCTTC.